This entry features one T cell receptor (beta chain) sequence. These data belong to a study of shared clonotypes between healthy human individuals. Produced via immunoSEQ multiplex PCR; TCRdb's table is partial and in-frame only. The sample records over a million clones, around 95% being singletons. V lost 0 bases, J lost 0 bases, and 4 bases stayed unmatched. The CDR3 spans 17 residues. Germline CDR1 reads MGHRA; CDR2 reads YSYEKL. Sequenced material: naive CD4+ T cells sorted from blood. Subset: CD45RA+ positively selected. The chain joins TRBV4-1 to TRBJ2-4; 8 bases are a match to TRBD2. The sequence was obtained from a man aged 25 to 40 in good health. The CDR3: CASSQEIAGLAKNIQYF. In DNA form, the CDR3 reads TGCGCCAGCAGCCAAGAAATAGCGGGACTAGCCAAAAACATTCAGTACTTC.